The TCR beta chain under discussion was sequenced for a study of TIL therapy for anti-PD-1-resistant metastatic lung cancer. As for the study in general: Half of patients were current or former smokers.

Concerning this clone: Its target is unknown.

Study observations and caveats: The cohort had more treatment-naive, never-smoker and oncogene-addicted patients than typical.

The libraries were made with immunoSEQ v3. TCRdb keeps only in-frame clones here, not all; method: immunoSEQ multiplex PCR. Altogether about 21,000 clones are present, about 70% being singletons, with the ten largest covering nearly 2%. Germline CDR1 is MDHEN and CDR2 is SYDVKM. This CDR3 is 15 amino acids long. J gave up 3 bases and V 5 bases, and 7 bases lay outside the gene matches. Time point of the sample: pre-treatment sample, taken before nivolumab and TIL therapy. This sample comprised blood, obtained at baseline. J is TRBJ1-1 and V is TRBV28; 9 bases line up with TRBD1. The sequence was collected from a person aged 25-80 years with non-small cell lung cancer. CDR3 sequence (DNA): TGTGCCAGCAGTACCCCGGGACAGGGAGACACTGAAGCTTTCTTT. This codes for CASSTPGQGDTEAFF.